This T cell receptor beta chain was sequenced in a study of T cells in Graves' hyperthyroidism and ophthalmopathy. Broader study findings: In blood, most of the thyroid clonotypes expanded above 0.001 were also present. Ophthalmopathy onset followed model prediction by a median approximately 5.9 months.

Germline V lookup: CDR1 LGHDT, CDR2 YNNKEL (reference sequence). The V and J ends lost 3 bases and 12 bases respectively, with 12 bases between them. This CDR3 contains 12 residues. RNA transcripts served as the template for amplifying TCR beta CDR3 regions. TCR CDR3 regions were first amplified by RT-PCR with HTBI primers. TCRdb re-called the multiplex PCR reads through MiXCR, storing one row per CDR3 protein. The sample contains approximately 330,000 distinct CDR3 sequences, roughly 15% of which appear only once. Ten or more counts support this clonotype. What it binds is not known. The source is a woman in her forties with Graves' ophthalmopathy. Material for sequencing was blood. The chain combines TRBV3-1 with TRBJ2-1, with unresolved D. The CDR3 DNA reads TGTGCCAGCAGCCACGGAAAAGGCGGGCAGTTCTTC. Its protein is CASSHGKGGQFF.